The 8 T cell receptor beta chains in this list originate from one sample, sequenced in a study of cytomegalovirus exposure and HLA in healthy donors. It was with 60 Vbeta and 13 Jbeta primers that the PCR ran. Clones were read by immunoSEQ multiplex PCR, and TCRdb kept only the in-frame ones, dropping some. The table includes around 140,000 clones, roughly 73% detected once. The source material was PBMCs. These receptors all come from a female donor in good health and CMV-seronegative.

The rearrangement uses TRBV5-8 and TRBJ2-7; 8 nucleotides align to TRBD1. The trim removed 0 bases at V and 0 bases at J, leaving 5 bases unmatched. The CDR3 has 16 residues. CDR1 and CDR2 (germline): SGHTS, YDEGEE. CDR3 sequence: CASSLVLGQGSYEQYF. The CDR3 DNA follows: TGTGCCAGCAGCTTGGTACTAGGACAGGGCTCCTACGAGCAGTACTTC.

The CDR3 protein is CASSADSSYNSPLHF. The CDR3 DNA reads as TGTGCCAGCAGTGCCGACAGCTCCTATAATTCACCCCTCCACTTT. The gene calls are TRBV11-2 and TRBJ1-6, with D maybe TRBD1 (5 bases). The germline gives CDR1 SGHAT, CDR2 FQNNGV. Trimming cost V 6 bases and J 0 bases, with 9 bases left between them. There are 15 residues in the CDR3.

The chain couples TRBV15 to TRBJ2-5, with 7 bases fitting TRBD1. J lost 4 bases, V lost 0 bases, and 2 bases had no gene match. Germline CDR1 reads LNHNV; CDR2 reads YYDKDF (reference sequence). This CDR3 comprises 14 residues. The CDR3 region has the DNA TGTGCCACCAGCAGAGATAGGACAGGAGAGACCCAGTACTTC. It specifies CATSRDRTGETQYF.

The chain couples TRBV27 to TRBJ1-2, with 9 positions matching TRBD1. CDR1 is MNHEY, CDR2 SMNVEV, per germline (reference sequence). The V gene end was trimmed by 0 bases and the J gene end by 7 bases; junction bases not matched to a gene: 3. The CDR3 has 14 amino acids. The CDR3 reads CASSLSGTGSGYTF. The CDR3 region has the DNA TGTGCCAGCAGTTTATCCGGGACAGGGAGTGGCTACACCTTC.

The chain links TRBV21-1 to TRBJ1-1; TRBD1, the table's D call, was not compared with the DNA. TRBV21-1 is classified as a pseudogene. The CDR3 runs to 17 residues. The CDR3 DNA reads as TGTGCCAGCAGCAATAGACGCTCACAAAGACAGGCGGCTGAAGCTTTCTTT. It yields the protein CASSNRRSQRQAAEAFF.

The chain joins TRBV27 to TRBJ2-5; 9 nucleotides align to TRBD2. Germline loops: CDR1 MNHEY, CDR2 SMNVEV (reference sequence). The CDR3 sequence is 15 residues long. The junction had 5 bases not matched to a gene; V was cut back by 1 base and J by 5 bases. As DNA, the CDR3 is TGTGCCAGCAGTTTATATCTAGCGGGATTGGAGACCCAGTACTTC. Its translation is CASSLYLAGLETQYF.

The chain recombines TRBV27 with TRBJ1-4; D is possibly TRBD1 (5 bases). Germline V gene data show CDR1 as MNHEY and CDR2 as SMNVEV (reference sequence). The CDR3 covers 15 residues. Trimming left V 5 bases short and J 4 bases short, with 14 bases between. CDR3 residues: CASSSPGGGNEKLFF. The CDR3 region has the DNA TGTGCCAGCAGTAGCCCTGGGGGAGGTAATGAAAAACTGTTTTTT.

V usage is TRBV7-6 and J usage is TRBJ2-1; 8 nucleotides match TRBD1. V was clipped by 5 bases and J by 4 bases; unmatched bases: 4. Germline loops: CDR1 SGHVS, CDR2 FNYEAQ. The CDR3 has 14 residues. The chain's CDR3 is CASSMTGVYNEQFF. CDR3 DNA sequence: TGTGCCAGCAGCATGACAGGGGTATACAATGAGCAGTTCTTC.